This T cell receptor beta chain was found in a study of T cell changes during pregnancy in multiple sclerosis. Clones were read by immunoSEQ multiplex PCR, and TCRdb kept only the in-frame ones, dropping some. The table includes roughly 40,000 clones, nearly 90% detected once. This clone was seen a handful of times. The CDR3 has 14 residues. The V end was cut by 5 bases, the J end by 2 bases, with 13 bases between. The germline CDR1 and CDR2 sequences are SEHNR and FQNEAQ (reference sequence). The chain carries TRBV7-9 and TRBJ2-7; D gene unclear. The sequence derives from a female donor with multiple sclerosis, enrolled in a pregnancy study. Source: CD8+ T cells from peripheral blood mononuclear cells, taken in the first trimester of pregnancy. Here the CDR3 reads CASSPTLRAYEQYF. The CDR3 coding sequence is TGTGCCAGCAGCCCCACCTTGCGAGCCTACGAGCAGTACTTC.